This is a list of T cell receptor beta chains from one sample in a study of T-cell reconstitution after alpha-beta-depleted transplantation in children. TCRdb used MiXCR to reprocess the PCR reads, holding one entry per CDR3 protein. The data hold 250,000 to 300,000 distinct CDR3 sequences, with about a tenth observed a single time. Source: PBMCs from the stem cell graft donor, taken from the stem cell graft. The receptors come from a human donor who donated a stem cell graft to a child with SCID. CDR3s include the opening cysteine and the closing phenylalanine or tryptophan. D genes are given only for firm matches. Clone size is given for some rows only: seen once, a few or many times, or a class if the clone is expanded.

V gene: TRBV12-3/TRBV12-4
J gene: TRBJ2-1
clone size: few
D gene: TRBD2
CDR3 DNA: TGTGCCAGCAGTTTAGGAGAGCGGGGGGGCCGCAATGAGCAGTTCTTC
CDR3 protein: CASSLGERGGRNEQFF

V gene: TRBV12-3/TRBV12-4
J gene: TRBJ1-1
clone size: .
D gene: .
CDR3 DNA: TGTGCCAGCAGTTTGAAGGAGGAACTTTTCTTT
CDR3 protein: CASSLKEELFF

V gene: TRBV7-3
J gene: TRBJ2-2
clone size: few
D gene: .
CDR3 DNA: TGTGCCAGCAGCTTTTCCGCGGGAACCGGGGAGCTGTTTTTT
CDR3 protein: CASSFSAGTGELFF

V gene: TRBV27
J gene: TRBJ2-7
clone size: .
D gene: TRBD1
CDR3 DNA: TGTGCCAGCCGACCTTTGGACAGGGGTGACGAGCAGTACTTC
CDR3 protein: CASRPLDRGDEQYF

V gene: TRBV20-1
J gene: TRBJ2-7
clone size: many
D gene: .
CDR3 DNA: TGCAGTGCTAGTCCCCGGAACTACGAGCAGTACTTC
CDR3 protein: CSASPRNYEQYF

V gene: TRBV12-3/TRBV12-4
J gene: TRBJ1-2
clone size: many
D gene: TRBD1
CDR3 DNA: TGTGCCAGCAGTCTTAGGGGGGGACAGGGCGGCTATGGCTACACCTTC
CDR3 protein: CASSLRGGQGGYGYTF

V gene: TRBV7-8
J gene: TRBJ1-1
clone size: many
D gene: .
CDR3 DNA: TGTGCCAGCAGCTTAATGGGACGTCGTGGCACTGAAGCTTTCTTT
CDR3 protein: CASSLMGRRGTEAFF

V gene: TRBV12-3/TRBV12-4
J gene: TRBJ2-7
clone size: few
D gene: TRBD2
CDR3 DNA: TGTGCCAGCAGTTCTTCCTCGGGACTAGCGGGGAACGAGCAGTACTTC
CDR3 protein: CASSSSSGLAGNEQYF

V gene: TRBV5-1
J gene: TRBJ2-1
clone size: .
D gene: .
CDR3 DNA: TGCGCCAGCAGCTTGGGGCTGGAGAATGAGCAGTTCTTC
CDR3 protein: CASSLGLENEQFF

V gene: TRBV10-2
J gene: TRBJ1-6
clone size: few
D gene: .
CDR3 DNA: TGCGCCAGCAGTGAGCCCCAGGGGAACGGCTCACCCCTCCACTTT
CDR3 protein: CASSEPQGNGSPLHF

V gene: TRBV12-3/TRBV12-4
J gene: TRBJ2-6
clone size: .
D gene: .
CDR3 DNA: TGTGCCAGCAGTTTATTAGGCTCTGCGGCCAACGTCCTGACTTTC
CDR3 protein: CASSLLGSAANVLTF

V gene: TRBV12-3/TRBV12-4
J gene: TRBJ1-2
clone size: few
D gene: TRBD1
CDR3 DNA: TGTGCCAGCAGTCCTACCAGGGGGCGCGGCTACACCTTC
CDR3 protein: CASSPTRGRGYTF

V gene: TRBV10-3
J gene: TRBJ2-1
clone size: few
D gene: TRBD2
CDR3 DNA: TGTGCCATCAGTGATCCAGGACTAGCGTGGGGTGAGCAGTTCTTC
CDR3 protein: CAISDPGLAWGEQFF

V gene: TRBV5-1
J gene: TRBJ1-1
clone size: .
D gene: .
CDR3 DNA: TGCGCCAGCAGACAGTTTCCGTATTCCAACACTGAAGCTTTCTTT
CDR3 protein: CASRQFPYSNTEAFF

V gene: TRBV28
J gene: TRBJ2-5
clone size: few
D gene: TRBD1
CDR3 DNA: TGTGCCAGCAGGGACAGGGTAGAGACCCAGTACTTC
CDR3 protein: CASRDRVETQYF

V gene: TRBV20-1
J gene: TRBJ2-3
clone size: many
D gene: TRBD2
CDR3 DNA: TGCAGTGCTCGGCACGGGACTAGCGGGGAGCAGTATTTT
CDR3 protein: CSARHGTSGEQYF

V gene: TRBV12-3/TRBV12-4
J gene: TRBJ1-1
clone size: few
D gene: .
CDR3 DNA: TGTGCCAGCAGTTTTACAGCGGGGAATCGCGCTGAAGCTTTCTTT
CDR3 protein: CASSFTAGNRAEAFF